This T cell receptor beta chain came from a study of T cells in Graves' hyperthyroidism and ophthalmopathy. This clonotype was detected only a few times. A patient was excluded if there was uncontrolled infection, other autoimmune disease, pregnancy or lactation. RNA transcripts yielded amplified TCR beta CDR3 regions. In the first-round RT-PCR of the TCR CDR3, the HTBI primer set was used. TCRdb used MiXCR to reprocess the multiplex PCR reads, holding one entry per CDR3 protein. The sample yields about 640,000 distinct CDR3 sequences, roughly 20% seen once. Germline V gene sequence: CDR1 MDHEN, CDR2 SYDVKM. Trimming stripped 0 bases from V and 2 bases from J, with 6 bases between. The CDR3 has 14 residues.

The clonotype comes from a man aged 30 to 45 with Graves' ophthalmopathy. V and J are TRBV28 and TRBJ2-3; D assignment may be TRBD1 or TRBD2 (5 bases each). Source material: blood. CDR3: CASSLWGDTDTQYF. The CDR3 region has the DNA TGTGCCAGCAGTTTATGGGGGGACACAGATACGCAGTATTTT. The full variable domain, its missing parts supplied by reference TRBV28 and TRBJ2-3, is DVKVTQSSRYLVKRTGEKVFLECVQDMDHENMFWYRQDPGLGLRLIYFSYDVKMKEKGDIPEGYSVSREKKERFSLILESASTNQTSMYLCASSLWGDTDTQYFGPGTRLTVL.